These 4 T cell receptor beta chains were sequenced from one sample in a study of T cell responses to AZD1222 COVID-19 vaccine. Profiled with immunoSEQ multiplex PCR; TCRdb holds only in-frame clones, not every one. This table has approximately 130,000 clones, 85% to 90% appearing once. The input for sequencing was peripheral blood, taken on day 0 of AZD1222 vaccination. The receptors derive from an adult in good health.

J is TRBJ1-1 and V is TRBV11-3; D is unresolved. The CDR3 extends over 13 amino acids. The germline V and J ends were trimmed by 0 bases and 4 bases, with 6 bases remaining between them. Germline V gene lookup returns CDR1 SGHNT and CDR2 YENEEA. The CDR3 loop is CASSLETRTEAFF. The CDR3 DNA reads as TGTGCCAGCAGCTTAGAGACCCGCACTGAAGCTTTCTTT.

The chain carries TRBV18 and TRBJ1-2; unclear D gene. V was cut by 3 bases and J by 3 bases, with 8 bases left in between. Germline loops: CDR1 KGHSH, CDR2 LQKENI. There are 13 residues in the CDR3. CDR3 in amino acids: CASSPDGHYGYTF. The CDR3 DNA reads TGTGCCAGCTCACCGGACGGACACTATGGCTACACCTTC.

The V gene is TRBV10-3, the J gene TRBJ1-2; weak D call: TRBD1 (5 bases). The germline V gene has CDR1 ENHRY and CDR2 SYGVKD. V was trimmed by 11 bases and J by 4 bases, leaving 11 bases between them. CDR3 length: 11 amino acids. The CDR3 loop is CASGEGYGYTF. The DNA for the CDR3 is TGTGCCTCGGGGGAGGGCTATGGCTACACCTTC.

In this sample, this clone turned up once. The rearrangement links TRBV6-6 to TRBJ2-2; no definite D call. The ends were cut back, 7 bases at V and 1 base at J, with 10 bases in the middle. Germline-derived CDR1 and CDR2 are MNHNY and SVGAGI (reference sequence). This CDR3 has 14 residues. In DNA, the CDR3 is TGTGCCAGCAACGTTGTGGGGAACACCGGGGAGCTGTTTTTT. Its translation is CASNVVGNTGELFF.